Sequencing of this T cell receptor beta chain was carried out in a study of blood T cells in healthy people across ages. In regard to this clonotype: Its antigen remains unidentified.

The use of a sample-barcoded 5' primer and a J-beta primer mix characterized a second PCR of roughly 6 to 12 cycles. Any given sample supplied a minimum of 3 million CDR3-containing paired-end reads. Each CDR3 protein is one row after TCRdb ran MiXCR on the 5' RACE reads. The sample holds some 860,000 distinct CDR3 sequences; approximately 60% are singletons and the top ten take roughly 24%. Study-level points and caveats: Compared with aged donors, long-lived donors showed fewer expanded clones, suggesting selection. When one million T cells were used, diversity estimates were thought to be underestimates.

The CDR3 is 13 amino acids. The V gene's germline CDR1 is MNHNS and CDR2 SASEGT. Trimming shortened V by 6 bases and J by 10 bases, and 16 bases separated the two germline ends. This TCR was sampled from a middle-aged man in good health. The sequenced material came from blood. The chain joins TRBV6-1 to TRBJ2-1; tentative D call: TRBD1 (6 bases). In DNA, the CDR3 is TGTGCCAGCAGGGAGTCAGGGGCAACGGAGCAGTTCTTC. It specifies CASRESGATEQFF.